This T cell receptor beta chain was recovered during a study of T cells in Graves' hyperthyroidism and ophthalmopathy (dated by TCRdb to the late 2010s). As for the study more broadly: Peripheral blood samples were taken at the time of initial diagnosis, prior to any treatment. To identify distinguishing TCR V-J signatures, a discovery cohort of roughly 100 patients was used, comprising approximately 40 with Graves' ophthalmopathy and under 60 with stable Graves' hyperthyroidism. Whether ophthalmopathy could be predicted prospectively was tested in an independent validation cohort made up of 18 to 20 hyperthyroidism patients plus 17 patients who later progressed to ophthalmopathy. For training and testing, the 100 or so patients in the discovery cohort were randomly divided in a 7:3 ratio. The study also compared thyroid tissue and blood T-cell repertoires from 6 or 7 Graves' hyperthyroidism patients. After blood sampling, hyperthyroidism patients were treated with methimazole at a starting dose of 30 mg daily, and ophthalmopathy patients were treated with high-dose intravenous methylprednisolone. TCR Vbeta CDR3 sequencing of 135 peripheral blood samples (roughly 43 ophthalmopathy, 70 to 85 hyperthyroidism and around 17 progressor patients) is reported in the paper. What the work shows at the level of the full study, not this receptor alone: In validation, the model predicted progression to ophthalmopathy with 55% to 71% sensitivity and about 72% specificity, a median of around six months before onset. Sample size was not statistically predetermined, and blinding of investigators to group allocation was not performed. Most expanded thyroid clonotypes (frequency above 0.001) were also detected in blood, a finding suggesting that blood repertoires may reflect thyroid immune responses. Ophthalmopathy was separated from stable hyperthyroidism by a 13 V-J signature model, with just over 85% sensitivity and roughly 84% specificity obtained in cross-validation and 80%/75% obtained in testing.

CDR1 and CDR2, looked up from the germline V gene (reference sequence), are GTSNPN and SVGIG. V loses 1 base, J loses 10 bases, and the germline ends lie 10 bases apart. The CDR3 sequence holds 11 residues, the cysteine and phenylalanine included. CDR3 DNA only is kept here, 33 bases in frame from base 1. This clonotype showed up many times. Its antigen remains unidentified. Per-nucleotide qualities are absent, and no much larger clonotype sits a single base away. The TCR beta CDR3 regions were amplified from RNA transcripts. A first-round RT-PCR of the TCR CDR3 used the HTBI primer set with the Qiagen OneStep RT-PCR kit. Libraries were constructed in a second round of multiplex PCR, after which size selection and purification were performed. Paired-end sequencing of the libraries was performed with 100 bp reads on an Illumina HiSeq2000. For the original study's pipeline: SOAPnuke was used to process the raw data, removing reads that contained adapters or uncalled bases, had a mean Phred below 15, or lacked an exact match to the constant primer or identifier. COPE v1.2.5 was used to merge the high-quality paired reads, and each unique nucleotide sequence was defined as a clonotype. MiTCR v1.1 was used to align clonotypes to the IMGT TRBV, TRBD and TRBJ reference segments. The analysis was restricted to V-J combinations with a frequency above 0.0001, which together covered about 99% of the repertoires. A TCS score was defined as the ratio of F50 (clonal expansion) to E x V (chaos), with BLOSUM62-based TCRdist applied between CDR3 peptides within each V-J. Welch's t-statistics and random forest reduced fewer than 550 V-J features to roughly 13, which were used in a naive Bayes classifier (R e1071). TCRdb itself trimmed the public reads at Q25 with fastp, ran MiXCR and retained productive beta chains. Every entry covers one CDR3 protein and lists the most common genes and DNA from its rows. TCRdb's processing, not the authors', yielded these V and J calls. This sample has 300,000 to 450,000 distinct CDR3 sequences in its table, and roughly 17% of those were observed once. The ten largest account for 34% of the sample.

Hyperthyroidism patients were aged 18 to 65 years and newly diagnosed, with disease duration of less than 2 months. Exclusion was applied to patients with uncontrolled infections, other autoimmune diseases, pregnancy or lactation. Diagnoses were established on the basis of clinical symptoms, serum thyroxine and TRAb, thyroid ultrasound, and orbital computed tomography. Blood from progressor patients was collected at the time of first diagnosis with hyperthyroidism, before any ophthalmopathy symptoms had appeared. PBMCs were separated from 8 to 10 ml of fresh peripheral blood using Ficoll-Paque density gradient centrifugation. Progressor patients were defined as those initially diagnosed with Graves' hyperthyroidism in whom ophthalmopathy developed during follow-up. Total RNA was extracted with Trizol reagent, and quality was checked on an Agilent 2100 Bioanalyzer.

This clonotype originated in a woman under 40 with Graves' hyperthyroidism that later progressed to Graves' ophthalmopathy. Sequenced material: blood. The chain is made from TRBV30 and TRBJ1-2, and TRBD1 may be the D gene, going by 5 matching bases. In nucleotide form, the sequence is TGTGCCTGGAGTGGGTCGACAGCCTACACCTTC. The resulting protein is CAWSGSTAYTF.